This entry is about one TCR beta chain. The data are from a study of T cell changes during pregnancy in multiple sclerosis. The length of the CDR3 is 14 residues. CDR1 is MNHEY and CDR2 is SVGAGI in the germline V gene. Losses at the gene ends were 2 bases for V and 3 bases for J; bases not matched to a gene: 3. TCRdb keeps only in-frame clones here, not all; method: immunoSEQ multiplex PCR. The sample carries 93,000 or so clones, approximately 89% recorded once. The chain uses TRBV6-5 and TRBJ1-2; 7 bases align to TRBD1. This receptor was taken from a female donor with multiple sclerosis, enrolled in a pregnancy study. Sequencing used peripheral blood, obtained before pregnancy. The CDR3 region is CASSYRGPDYGYTF. The CDR3 nucleotides are TGTGCCAGCAGTTACAGGGGGCCGGACTATGGCTACACCTTC.